These 21 T cell receptor beta chains share one sample of origin, sequenced in a study of CD8+CD57+ T cells in acquired aplastic anemia. Before being chosen for sequencing, patients had shown CD8+CD57+ cell expansion by flow cytometry. It was genomic DNA that served as the template for profiling TCR beta VDJ and CDR3. TCRdb reanalysed the reads using MiXCR and keeps one entry per CDR3 protein. The sample contains roughly 500,000 distinct CDR3 sequences, about a third of which appear only once. Sequenced sample: sorted CD4+, CD8+, or CD8+CD57+ T cells (not recorded which) from PBMCs. The receptor set was obtained from a human donor with aplastic anemia.

The chain is built from TRBV10-3 and TRBJ2-7; the D gene could be TRBD1 or TRBD2 (5 bases each). V was trimmed by 10 bases and J by 3 bases, leaving 19 bases between them. This CDR3 spans 14 amino acids. Germline CDR1 and CDR2: ENHRY and SYGVKD. The CDR3: CASKWGPGIYEQYF. CDR3 sequence (DNA): TGTGCCAGCAAATGGGGCCCGGGGATCTACGAGCAGTACTTC.

This chain links TRBV19 with TRBJ1-2; possibly TRBD1 for D (6 bases). From germline, CDR1 is LNHDA and CDR2 SQIVND (reference sequence). The CDR3 consists of 14 residues. The ends were cut back, 11 bases at V and 1 base at J, with 17 bases in the middle. As DNA, the CDR3 is TGTGCCTGGTTCCAGGGGCGGGGTAACTATGGCTACACCTTC. Amino acids: CAWFQGRGNYGYTF. Supplemented by reference TRBV19 and TRBJ1-2, the full variable domain reads DGGITQSPKYLFRKEGQNVTLSCEQNLNHDAMYWYRQDPGQGLRLIYYSQIVNDFQKGDIAEGYSVSREKKESFPLTVTSAQKNPTAFYLCAWFQGRGNYGYTFGSGTRLTVV.

As concerns this clonotype: The junction differs from germline at one of its ends, possibly a read error. The chain has TRBV7-8 and TRBJ2-2, with TRBD2 matching over 10 bases. The CDR3 is made up of 18 amino acids. Germline V gene data show CDR1 as SGHVS and CDR2 as FQNEAQ. The CDR3: CASSLDSGTSVRTGELFF. The DNA for the CDR3 is TGTGCCAGCAGTTTAGACTCGGGGACTAGCGTTAGAACCGGGGAGCTGTTTTTT. The full variable domain, rest sourced from reference TRBV7-8 and TRBJ2-2, is GAGVSQSPRYKVAKRGQDVALRCDPISGHVSLFWYQQALGQGPEFLTYFQNEAQLDKSGLPSDRFFAERPEGSVSTLKIQRTQQEDSAVYLCASSLDSGTSVRTGELFFGEGSRLTVL.

This rearrangement joins TRBV20-1 to TRBJ2-3; 9 bases are shared with TRBD2. The CDR3 has 15 residues. Trimming took 6 bases from V and 2 from J; bases not matched to a gene: 9. Germline-derived CDR1 and CDR2 are DFQATT and SNEGSKA (reference sequence). CDR3 bases: TGCAGTGCGAAACCTAGCGGGGAGAACACAGATACGCAGTATTTT. Amino acids: CSAKPSGENTDTQYF.

This clonotype was observed a handful of times. The chain combines TRBV2 with TRBJ2-1, with D possibly matching TRBD1 (5 bases). In germline, CDR1 is SNHLY, CDR2 FYNNEI. V dropped 6 bases and J dropped 8 bases, with 11 bases sitting between them. CDR3 size: 12 residues. CDR3 bases: TGTGCCAGCAGAAACCAGGGTTATGAGCAGTTCTTC. The encoded protein is CASRNQGYEQFF.

The chain recombines TRBV5-1 with TRBJ2-7, with 8 nucleotides matching TRBD2. Germline lookup yields CDR1 SGHRS and CDR2 YFSETQ. The trim removed 4 bases at V and 2 bases at J, leaving 8 bases unmatched. The CDR3 sequence is 15 residues long. This CDR3 reads CASSPDGRAPYEQYF. Here the CDR3 DNA reads TGCGCCAGCAGCCCCGACGGGAGGGCCCCCTACGAGCAGTACTTC.

This clonotype was recorded at least ten times. The CDR3 sequence is CASSLISGYGYTF. The CDR3, as DNA: TGTGCCAGCAGCCTAATTTCGGGGTATGGCTACACCTTC. The chain joins TRBV9 to TRBJ1-2; D not certain. This CDR3 is 13 amino acids long. Germline V gives CDR1 SGDLS, CDR2 YYNGEE. Trimming shortened V by 4 bases and J by 5 bases, and 12 bases separated the two germline ends.

V is TRBV24-1 and J is TRBJ1-2, with TRBD1 matching over 9 bases. CDR1 is KGHDR, CDR2 SFDVKD, per germline. The V gene end was trimmed by 5 bases and the J gene end by 3 bases; junction bases not matched to a gene: 9. The CDR3 spans 16 residues. CDR3 region: CATSVGSDRGYYGYTF. The CDR3, as DNA: TGTGCCACCAGTGTTGGTTCGGACAGGGGATACTATGGCTACACCTTC.

The chain combines TRBV5-1 with TRBJ1-2, with 9 positions matching TRBD1. Trimming took 1 base from V and 5 from J; bases not matched to a gene: 12. This CDR3 has 17 amino acids. Germline CDR1 reads SGHRS; CDR2 reads YFSETQ. CDR3 sequence (DNA): TGCGCCAGCAGCTTGTCGGGGACAGGGTCGTCGTCATATGGCTACACCTTC. The encoded protein is CASSLSGTGSSSYGYTF.

This clonotype has a handful of counts. The rearrangement links TRBV20-1 to TRBJ1-1; no reliable D call. The V and J ends lost 6 bases and 1 base respectively, with 12 bases between them. The CDR3 has 13 residues. Germline-derived CDR1 and CDR2 are DFQATT and SNEGSKA (reference sequence). In DNA, the CDR3 is TGCAGTGCCCCCTTTGGTGGGAACACTGAAGCTTTCTTT. Protein product: CSAPFGGNTEAFF.

The J gene is TRBJ1-5, the V gene TRBV27, with D perhaps TRBD1 (5 bases). Trimming removed 3 bases at V and 1 base at J, with 10 bases between. The CDR3 length is 15 residues. In germline, CDR1 is MNHEY, CDR2 SMNVEV (reference sequence). CDR3 amino acids: CASSLWGESNQPQHF. For the CDR3, the DNA is TGTGCCAGCAGTTTGTGGGGGGAGAGCAATCAGCCCCAGCATTTT.

This rearrangement joins TRBV25-1 to TRBJ1-2; 12 nucleotides agree with TRBD1. V lost 6 bases to trimming and J lost 4 bases; unmatched junction nucleotides: 9. Germline CDR1 is MGHDK and CDR2 is SYGVNS. The CDR3 sequence is 16 residues long. CDR3 in DNA: TGTGCCAGCAGACGACCGGGACAGGGGGCATCCTATGGCTACACCTTC. It is translated as CASRRPGQGASYGYTF.

This clonotype was found many times. The chain is built from TRBV19 and TRBJ1-1; D might be TRBD1 (5 bases). Germline CDR1 and CDR2: LNHDA and SQIVND (reference sequence). Trimming left V 5 bases short and J 1 base short, with 11 bases between. There are 14 residues in the CDR3. CDR3 sequence: CASSSGGPNTEAFF. The CDR3, as DNA: TGTGCCAGTAGTTCGGGGGGACCGAACACTGAAGCTTTCTTT. The variable domain in full, completed from reference TRBV19 and TRBJ1-1, reads DGGITQSPKYLFRKEGQNVTLSCEQNLNHDAMYWYRQDPGQGLRLIYYSQIVNDFQKGDIAEGYSVSREKKESFPLTVTSAQKNPTAFYLCASSSGGPNTEAFFGQGTRLTVV.

The chain uses TRBV19 and TRBJ2-1; 8 nucleotides align to TRBD2. Unmatched junction bases numbered 13, after V lost 7 bases and J lost 8 bases. Germline V lookup: CDR1 LNHDA, CDR2 SQIVND (reference sequence). This CDR3 comprises 15 residues. CDR3 sequence: CASKPQGTSSYEQFF. CDR3 coding DNA: TGTGCCAGTAAGCCTCAAGGGACTAGTTCATATGAGCAGTTCTTC.

This clonotype was found many times. This sequence joins TRBV6-1 and TRBJ1-1; 9 positions match TRBD1. V lost 4 bases, J lost 1 base, and 4 bases stayed unmatched. The CDR3 runs 15 residues. Germline CDR1 is MNHNS and CDR2 is SASEGT. CDR3 DNA: TGTGCCAGCAGTGTTATGGACAGGGGGAACACTGAAGCTTTCTTT. This codes for CASSVMDRGNTEAFF.

This clonotype was found once. V and J are TRBV2 and TRBJ1-5; D is unclear. V gave up 7 bases and J gave up 4 bases, with 8 bases separating them. This CDR3 is built from 12 residues. Germline CDR1 is SNHLY and CDR2 is FYNNEI. CDR3 DNA sequence: TGTGCCAGCACCATGAGGAATCAGCCCCAGCATTTT. Protein product: CASTMRNQPQHF.

The chain joins TRBV12-3 or TRBV12-4 to TRBJ1-5; 11 bases fit TRBD1. The CDR3 spans 19 residues. The ends lost 2 bases at V and 6 bases at J; junction bases unmatched: 15. The CDR3 bases are TGTGCCAGCAGTTTATCCCGGCCGGACAGGGGGCTAGGAGGTCAGCCCCAGCATTTT. Translating it yields CASSLSRPDRGLGGQPQHF.

J is TRBJ1-4 and V is TRBV7-9; TRBD1 matches 7 bases. Trimming removed 4 bases from V and 7 bases from J; junction bases left unmatched: 9. The CDR3 is made up of 15 amino acids. In germline, CDR1 is SEHNR, CDR2 FQNEAQ (reference sequence). CDR3 coding DNA: TGTGCCAGCAGCTCTTCAGGGGGAAGAAGTGAAAAACTGTTTTTT. Its protein product is CASSSSGGRSEKLFF.

The chain links TRBV5-1 to TRBJ2-7; D might be TRBD2 (5 bases). CDR1 is SGHRS, CDR2 YFSETQ, per germline. This CDR3 region has 12 residues. Trimming left V 4 bases short and J 6 bases short, with 11 bases between. CDR3 sequence reads: CASSQDFAEQYF. The CDR3 coding sequence is TGCGCCAGCAGCCAGGACTTTGCCGAGCAGTACTTC. Full variable domain (missing parts from reference TRBV5-1 and TRBJ2-7): KAGVTQTPRYLIKTRGQQVTLSCSPISGHRSVSWYQQTPGQGLQFLFEYFSETQRNKGNFPGRFSGRQFSNSRSEMNVSTLELGDSALYLCASSQDFAEQYFGPGTRLTVT.

This clonotype was counted ten times or more. The chain combines TRBV7-9 with TRBJ1-6; 7 positions match TRBD1. CDR1 is SEHNR and CDR2 is FQNEAQ in the germline V gene (reference sequence). V dropped 5 bases and J dropped 7; count of bases not matched to a gene: 5. The CDR3 has 14 amino acids. CDR3 sequence reads: CASSPTGNNSPLHF. The CDR3 nucleotides read TGTGCCAGCAGCCCGACAGGGAACAATTCACCCCTCCACTTT.

This rearrangement joins TRBV6-1 to TRBJ1-6; the D is unclear. This CDR3 comprises 16 residues. V lost 2 bases and J 4 bases, leaving 12 bases between the germline ends. Germline loops: CDR1 MNHNS, CDR2 SASEGT. This CDR3 is CASSELSVMYNSPLHF. In DNA form, the CDR3 reads TGTGCCAGCAGTGAATTGTCAGTGATGTATAATTCACCCCTCCACTTT.